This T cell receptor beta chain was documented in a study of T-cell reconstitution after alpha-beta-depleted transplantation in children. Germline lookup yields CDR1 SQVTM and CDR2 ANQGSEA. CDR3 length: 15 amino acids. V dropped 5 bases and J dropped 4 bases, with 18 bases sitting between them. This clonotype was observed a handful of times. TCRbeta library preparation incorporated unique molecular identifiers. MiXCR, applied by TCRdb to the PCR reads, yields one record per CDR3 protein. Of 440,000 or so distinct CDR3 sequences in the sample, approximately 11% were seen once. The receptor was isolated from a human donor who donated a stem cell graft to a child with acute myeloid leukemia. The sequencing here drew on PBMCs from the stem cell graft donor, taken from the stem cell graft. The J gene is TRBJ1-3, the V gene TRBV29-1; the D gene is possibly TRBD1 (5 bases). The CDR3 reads CSVISAGYGGNTIYF. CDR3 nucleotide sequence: TGCAGCGTTATCTCAGCAGGGTACGGCGGAAACACCATATATTTT.